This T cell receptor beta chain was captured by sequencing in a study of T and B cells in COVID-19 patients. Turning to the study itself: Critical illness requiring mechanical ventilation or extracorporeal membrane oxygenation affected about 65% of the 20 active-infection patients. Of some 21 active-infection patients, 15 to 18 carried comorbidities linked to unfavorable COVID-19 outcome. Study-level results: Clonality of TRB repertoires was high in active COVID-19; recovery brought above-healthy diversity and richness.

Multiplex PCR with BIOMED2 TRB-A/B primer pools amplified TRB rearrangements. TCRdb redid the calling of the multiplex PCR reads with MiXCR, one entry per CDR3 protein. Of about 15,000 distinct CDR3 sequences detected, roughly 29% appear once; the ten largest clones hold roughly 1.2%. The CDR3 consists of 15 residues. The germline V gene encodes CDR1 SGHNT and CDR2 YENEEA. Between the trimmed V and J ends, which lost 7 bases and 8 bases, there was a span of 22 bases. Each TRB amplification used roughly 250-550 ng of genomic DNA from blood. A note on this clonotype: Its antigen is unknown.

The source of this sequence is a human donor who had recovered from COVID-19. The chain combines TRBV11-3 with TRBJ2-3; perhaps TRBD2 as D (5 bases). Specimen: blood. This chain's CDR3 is CASTLTLYPSGTQYF. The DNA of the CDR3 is TGTGCCAGCACCCTGACCCTTTACCCGAGCGGTACGCAGTATTTT.